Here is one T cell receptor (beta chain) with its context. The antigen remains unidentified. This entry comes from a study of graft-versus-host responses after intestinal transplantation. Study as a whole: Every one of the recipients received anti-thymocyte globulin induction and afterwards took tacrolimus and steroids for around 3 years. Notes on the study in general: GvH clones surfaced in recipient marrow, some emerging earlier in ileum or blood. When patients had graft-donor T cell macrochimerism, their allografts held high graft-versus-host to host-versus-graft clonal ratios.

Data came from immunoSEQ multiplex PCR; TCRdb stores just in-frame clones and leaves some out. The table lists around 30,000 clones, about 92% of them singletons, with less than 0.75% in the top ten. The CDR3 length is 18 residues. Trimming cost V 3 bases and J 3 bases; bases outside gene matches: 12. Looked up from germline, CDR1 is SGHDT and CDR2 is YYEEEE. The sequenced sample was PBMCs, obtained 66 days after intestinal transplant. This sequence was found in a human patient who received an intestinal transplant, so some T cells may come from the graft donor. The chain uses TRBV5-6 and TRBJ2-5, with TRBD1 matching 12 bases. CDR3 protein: CASSSAGTGGWDEETQYF. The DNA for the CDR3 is TGTGCCAGCAGCTCCGCAGGGACAGGGGGCTGGGACGAAGAGACCCAGTACTTC.